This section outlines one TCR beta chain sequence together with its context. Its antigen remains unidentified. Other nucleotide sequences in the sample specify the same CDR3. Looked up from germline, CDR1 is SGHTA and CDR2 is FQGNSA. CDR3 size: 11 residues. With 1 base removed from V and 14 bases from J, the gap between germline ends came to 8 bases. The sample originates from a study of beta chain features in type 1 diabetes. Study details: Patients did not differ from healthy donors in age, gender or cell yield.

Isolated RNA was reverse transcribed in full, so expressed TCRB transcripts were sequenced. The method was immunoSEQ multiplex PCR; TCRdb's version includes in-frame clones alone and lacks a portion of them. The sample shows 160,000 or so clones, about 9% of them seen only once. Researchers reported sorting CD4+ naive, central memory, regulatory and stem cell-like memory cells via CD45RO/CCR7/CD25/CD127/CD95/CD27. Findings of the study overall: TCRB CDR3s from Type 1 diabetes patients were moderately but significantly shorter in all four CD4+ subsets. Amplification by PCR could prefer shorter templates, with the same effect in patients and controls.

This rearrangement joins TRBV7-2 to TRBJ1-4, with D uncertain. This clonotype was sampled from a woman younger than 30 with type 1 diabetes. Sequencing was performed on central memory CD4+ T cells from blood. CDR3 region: CASSLGVKLFF. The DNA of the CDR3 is TGTGCCAGCAGCTTAGGCGTGAAGCTGTTTTTT.